The 2 T cell receptor beta chains reported below all come from one sample, sequenced in a study of T cell clusters in autoimmune cytopenias. TRB amplification used roughly 250 ng of peripheral blood genomic DNA. TRB rearrangements were amplified by touch-down multiplex PCR with mixed TRB-A/B primers. After re-calling the multiplex PCR reads, TCRdb lists one entry per CDR3 protein, DNA absent. This table lists about 3,900 distinct CDR3 sequences. This same sample was also taken into another study, of T cell repertoires in aging, cancer and after chemotherapy.

The sample comprised peripheral blood. These receptors originate from a human donor in good health.

This sequence joins TRBV6-6 and TRBJ1-4. The CDR3 spans 12 residues. Germline CDR1 reads MNHNY; CDR2 reads SVGAGI (reference sequence). The CDR3 sequence is CASLDPNEKLFF.

J is TRBJ1-2 and V is TRBV18; the D call of TRBD1 rests on TCRdb alone, since no DNA is present to check it. CDR1 is KGHSH and CDR2 is LQKENI in the germline V gene. The CDR3 runs to 15 residues. The CDR3 loop reads CASSPGIQQGYGYTF.